Each of the 9 T cell receptor beta chains below was sequenced from the same sample in a study of cytomegalovirus exposure and HLA in healthy donors. Amplification used 60 Vbeta primers and 13 Jbeta primers. Using immunoSEQ multiplex PCR, the repertoire was profiled, and TCRdb retains in-frame clones only, with some absent. The sample gives around 210,000 clones, roughly 78% of which show up once; approximately 0.47% is in the top ten. Sequences were obtained from PBMCs. The receptors were gathered from a boy aged 5-17 years in good health and CMV-seronegative.

The rearrangement uses TRBV15 and TRBJ2-7, with D possibly matching TRBD2 (6 bases). Germline-derived CDR1 and CDR2 are LNHNV and YYDKDF (reference sequence). The CDR3 is made up of 12 amino acids. V lost 8 bases, J lost 3 bases, and 11 bases lay in between. In DNA, the CDR3 is TGTGCCACCGCGGGACGGCGCTACGAGCAGTACTTC. It codes for CATAGRRYEQYF.

This clone is a singleton in its sample. The rearrangement uses TRBV7-9 and TRBJ2-7; 7 positions match TRBD1. Trimming cost V 1 base and J 3 bases; bases outside gene matches: 12. This CDR3 has 17 amino acids. The germline V gene has CDR1 SEHNR and CDR2 FQNEAQ (reference sequence). The CDR3 DNA is TGTGCCAGCAGCTTAGGGGCCAGACAGGGTCCCTACTACGAGCAGTACTTC. This gives the protein CASSLGARQGPYYEQYF.

The rearrangement joins TRBV14 to TRBJ1-2; D possibly corresponds to TRBD1 (6 bases). This CDR3 is 14 amino acids long. Trimming shortened V by 1 base and J by 4 bases, and 10 bases separated the two germline ends. Germline V gene lookup returns CDR1 SGHDN and CDR2 FVKESK. The CDR3 nucleotides are TGTGCCAGCAGCCAAGTAAGACAGGCCTATGGCTACACCTTC. It encodes CASSQVRQAYGYTF.

This chain joins TRBV30 and TRBJ2-7; possibly TRBD2 for D (5 bases). Trimming left V 0 bases short and J 11 bases short, with 17 bases between. Per germline, CDR1 GTSNPN and CDR2 SVGIG (reference sequence). This CDR3 spans 13 amino acids. As DNA, the CDR3 is TGTGCCTGGAGTGTAATGGGGAGTAGCCAGGAGTACTTC. Its translation: CAWSVMGSSQEYF.

V and J are TRBV7-9 and TRBJ2-1; a possible D gene is TRBD1 (5 bases). With 5 bases removed from V and 7 bases from J, the gap between germline ends came to 18 bases. The CDR3 spans 15 residues. The germline gives CDR1 SEHNR, CDR2 FQNEAQ (reference sequence). The DNA for the CDR3 is TGTGCCAGCAGCAAACGTGGACAAGACGTAAATGAGCAGTTCTTC. This translates into CASSKRGQDVNEQFF.

This clone was seen more than once but under ten times. The chain carries TRBV9 and TRBJ1-1; D might be TRBD1 (6 bases). The CDR3 is made up of 16 amino acids. Germline CDR1 reads SGDLS; CDR2 reads YYNGEE. The V gene lost 2 bases and the J gene lost 0 bases, with 14 bases spanning the gap. The CDR3 is CASSVNGGGLNTEAFF. The CDR3 DNA reads TGTGCCAGCAGCGTCAATGGGGGGGGGCTGAACACTGAAGCTTTCTTT.

The sample holds one count of this clone. The gene calls are TRBV7-8 and TRBJ2-1; 9 positions agree with TRBD1. CDR3 length: 14 residues. Germline V gene lookup returns CDR1 SGHVS and CDR2 FQNEAQ. J was trimmed by 6 bases and V by 5 bases; bases with no gene match: 5. The DNA for the CDR3 is TGTGCCAGCAGCGAGTCGACAGGGGGCAATGAGCAGTTCTTC. Amino acids: CASSESTGGNEQFF.

In this sample, this clone turned up once. The J gene is TRBJ2-1, the V gene TRBV7-3, with D tentatively TRBD2 (5 bases). Trimming left V 1 base short and J 0 bases short, with 7 bases between. The CDR3 contains 15 residues. The V gene's germline CDR1 is SGHTA and CDR2 FQGTGA. CDR3 bases: TGTGCCAGCAGCTTAAGACTACGCTCCTACAATGAGCAGTTCTTC. Translated: CASSLRLRSYNEQFF.

This clone has a handful of counts. The chain uses TRBV6-4 and TRBJ2-6; maybe TRBD1 (6 bases). CDR3 size: 16 residues. Germline-derived CDR1 and CDR2 are MRHNA and SNTAGT. With 0 bases removed from V and 0 bases from J, the gap between germline ends came to 6 bases. CDR3 nucleotide sequence: TGTGCCAGCAGTGACTCGGACAGCTCTGGGGCCAACGTCCTGACTTTC. This gives the protein CASSDSDSSGANVLTF.